This entry describes one T cell receptor beta chain. V lost 5 bases and J 5 bases, leaving 19 bases between the germline ends. Germline values: CDR1 LNHDA, CDR2 SQIVND (reference sequence). The CDR3 has 15 amino acids. The protocol was immunoSEQ multiplex PCR, while the TCRdb copy is restricted to in-frame clones and leaves out a portion. The sample has 200,000 to 250,000 clones, 70% to 90% seen once. The data are from a study of blood T cell repertoires in COVID-19. This sequence was found in a woman in her 30s who had recovered from COVID-19. The sample was peripheral blood. V and J are TRBV19 and TRBJ2-7; D might be TRBD2 (5 bases). Written as DNA, the CDR3 is TGTGCCAGTAGTTTCTTGATTACCGGGGTGGACGAGCAGTACTTC. Protein product: CASSFLITGVDEQYF.